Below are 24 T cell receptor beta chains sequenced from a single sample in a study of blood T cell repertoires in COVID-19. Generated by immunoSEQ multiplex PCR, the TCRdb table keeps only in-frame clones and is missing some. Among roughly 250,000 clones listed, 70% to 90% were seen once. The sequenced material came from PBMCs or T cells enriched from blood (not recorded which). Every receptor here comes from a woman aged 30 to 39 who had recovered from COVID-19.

The CDR3 protein is CASSLRGSDSPLHF. Written as DNA, the CDR3 is TGTGCCAGCAGCCTCCGGGGTTCCGATTCACCCCTCCACTTT. This chain uses TRBV6-1 with TRBJ1-6, with no clear D. The CDR3 length is 14 residues. Germline-derived CDR1 and CDR2 are MNHNS and SASEGT. V was cut by 6 bases and J by 8 bases, with 14 bases left in between.

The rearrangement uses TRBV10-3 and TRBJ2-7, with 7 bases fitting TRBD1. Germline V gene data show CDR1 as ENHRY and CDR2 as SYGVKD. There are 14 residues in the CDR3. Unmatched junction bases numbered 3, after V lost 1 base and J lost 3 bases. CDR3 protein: CAISEFGTVYEQYF. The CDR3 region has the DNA TGTGCCATCAGTGAGTTCGGGACAGTCTACGAGCAGTACTTC.

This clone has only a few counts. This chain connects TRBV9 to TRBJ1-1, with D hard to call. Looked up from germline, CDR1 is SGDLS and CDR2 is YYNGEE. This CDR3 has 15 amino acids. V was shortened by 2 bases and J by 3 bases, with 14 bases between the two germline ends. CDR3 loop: CASSVGEGLDTEAFF. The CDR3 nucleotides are TGTGCCAGCAGCGTGGGTGAGGGTCTTGACACTGAAGCTTTCTTT.

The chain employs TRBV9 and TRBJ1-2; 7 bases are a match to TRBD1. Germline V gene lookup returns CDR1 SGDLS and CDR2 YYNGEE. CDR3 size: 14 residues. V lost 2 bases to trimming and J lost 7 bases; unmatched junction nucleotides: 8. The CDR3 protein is CASSVSPTGAGYTF. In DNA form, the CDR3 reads TGTGCCAGCAGCGTTTCCCCTACAGGGGCTGGCTACACCTTC.

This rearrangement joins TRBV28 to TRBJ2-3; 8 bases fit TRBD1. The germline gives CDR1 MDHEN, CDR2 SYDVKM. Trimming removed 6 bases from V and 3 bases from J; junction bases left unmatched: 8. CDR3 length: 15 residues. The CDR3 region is CASSLDRAGTDTQYF. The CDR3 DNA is TGTGCCAGCAGCTTGGACAGGGCGGGGACAGATACGCAGTATTTT.

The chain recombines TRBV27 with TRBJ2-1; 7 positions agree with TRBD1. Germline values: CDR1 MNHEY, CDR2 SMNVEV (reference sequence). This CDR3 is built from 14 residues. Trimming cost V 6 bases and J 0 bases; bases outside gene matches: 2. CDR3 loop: CASRGQSSYNEQFF. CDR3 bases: TGTGCCAGCAGGGGACAGAGCTCCTACAATGAGCAGTTCTTC.

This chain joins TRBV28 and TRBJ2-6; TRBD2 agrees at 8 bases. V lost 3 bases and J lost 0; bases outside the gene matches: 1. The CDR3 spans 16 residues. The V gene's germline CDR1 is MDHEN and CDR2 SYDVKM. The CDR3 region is CASSFAGGSGANVLTF. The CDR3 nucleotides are TGTGCCAGCAGTTTTGCGGGAGGCTCTGGGGCCAACGTCCTGACTTTC.

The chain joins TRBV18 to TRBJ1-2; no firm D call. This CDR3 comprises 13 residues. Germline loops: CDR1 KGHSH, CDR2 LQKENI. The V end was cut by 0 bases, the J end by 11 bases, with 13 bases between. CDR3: CASSPPGGELYTF. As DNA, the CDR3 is TGTGCCAGCTCACCACCGGGAGGCGAGTTGTACACCTTC.

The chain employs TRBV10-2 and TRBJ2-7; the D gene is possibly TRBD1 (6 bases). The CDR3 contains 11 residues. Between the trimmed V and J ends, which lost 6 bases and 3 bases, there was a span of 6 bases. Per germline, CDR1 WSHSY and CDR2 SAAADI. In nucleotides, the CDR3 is TGCGCCAGCAGGACAGGCTACGAGCAGTACTTC. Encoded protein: CASRTGYEQYF.

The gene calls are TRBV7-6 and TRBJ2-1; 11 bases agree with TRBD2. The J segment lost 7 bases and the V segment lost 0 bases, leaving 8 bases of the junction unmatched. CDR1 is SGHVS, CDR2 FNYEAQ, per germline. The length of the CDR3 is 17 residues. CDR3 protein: CASSLAWASGGRNEQFF. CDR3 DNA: TGTGCCAGCAGCTTAGCGTGGGCTAGCGGGGGGCGGAATGAGCAGTTCTTC. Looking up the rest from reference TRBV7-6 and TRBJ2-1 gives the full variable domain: GAGVSQSPRYKVTKRGQDVALRCDPISGHVSLYWYRQALGQGPEFLTYFNYEAQQDKSGLPNDRFSAERPEGSISTLTIQRTEQRDSAMYRCASSLAWASGGRNEQFFGPGTRLTVL.

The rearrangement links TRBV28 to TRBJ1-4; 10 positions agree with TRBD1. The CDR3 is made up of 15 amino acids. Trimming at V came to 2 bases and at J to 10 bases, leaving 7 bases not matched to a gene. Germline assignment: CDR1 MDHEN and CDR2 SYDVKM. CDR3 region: CASSLGGTGVGKLFF. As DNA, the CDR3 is TGTGCCAGCAGTTTAGGGGGGACAGGGGTCGGAAAACTGTTTTTT.

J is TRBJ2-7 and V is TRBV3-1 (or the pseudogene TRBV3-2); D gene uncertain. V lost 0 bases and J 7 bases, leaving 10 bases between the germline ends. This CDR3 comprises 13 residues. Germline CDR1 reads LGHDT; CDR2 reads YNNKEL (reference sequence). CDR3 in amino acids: CASSQEYAREQYF. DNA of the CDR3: TGTGCCAGCAGCCAAGAATATGCCAGAGAGCAGTACTTC.

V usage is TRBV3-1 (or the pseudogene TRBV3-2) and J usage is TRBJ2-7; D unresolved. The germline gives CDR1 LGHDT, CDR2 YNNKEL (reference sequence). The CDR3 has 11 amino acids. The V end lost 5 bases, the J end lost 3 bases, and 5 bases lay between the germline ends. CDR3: CASSLLYEQYF. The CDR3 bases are TGTGCCAGCAGCTTACTCTACGAGCAGTACTTC.

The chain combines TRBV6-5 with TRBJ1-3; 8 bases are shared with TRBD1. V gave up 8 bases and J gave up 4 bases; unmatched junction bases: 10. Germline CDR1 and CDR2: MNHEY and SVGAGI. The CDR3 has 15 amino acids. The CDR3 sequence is CASGSGTGWGNTIYF. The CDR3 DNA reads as TGTGCCAGCGGATCTGGGACAGGTTGGGGAAACACCATATATTTT.

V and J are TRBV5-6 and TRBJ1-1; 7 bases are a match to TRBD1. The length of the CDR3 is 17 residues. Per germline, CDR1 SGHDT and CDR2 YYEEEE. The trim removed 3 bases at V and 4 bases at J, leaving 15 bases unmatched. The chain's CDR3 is CASSWGTEEVVGTEAFF. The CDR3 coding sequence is TGTGCCAGCAGCTGGGGGACAGAGGAGGTGGTCGGCACTGAAGCTTTCTTT.

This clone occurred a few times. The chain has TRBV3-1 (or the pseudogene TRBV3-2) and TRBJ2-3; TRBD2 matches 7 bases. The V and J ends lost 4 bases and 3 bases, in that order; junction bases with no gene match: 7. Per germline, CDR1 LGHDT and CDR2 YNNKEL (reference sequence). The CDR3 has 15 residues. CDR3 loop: CASSLQRGFTDTQYF. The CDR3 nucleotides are TGTGCCAGCAGCCTACAGCGGGGATTTACAGATACGCAGTATTTT.

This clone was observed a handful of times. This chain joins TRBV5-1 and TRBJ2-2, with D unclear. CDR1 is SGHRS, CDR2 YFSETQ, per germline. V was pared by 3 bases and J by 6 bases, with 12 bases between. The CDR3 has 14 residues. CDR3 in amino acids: CASSSIQVAGELFF. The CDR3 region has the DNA TGCGCCAGCAGCTCTATCCAGGTAGCCGGGGAGCTGTTTTTT.

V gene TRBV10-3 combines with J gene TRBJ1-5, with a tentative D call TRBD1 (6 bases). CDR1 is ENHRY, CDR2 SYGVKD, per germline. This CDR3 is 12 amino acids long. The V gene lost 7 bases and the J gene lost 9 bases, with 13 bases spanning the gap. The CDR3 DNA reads TGTGCCATCAAGGGGGAGGGCGGGCCCCAGCATTTT. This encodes CAIKGEGGPQHF.

The DNA of the CDR3 is TGTGCCAGCAGCTCAATATATTCTAGCGGGAGCTCCTACGAGCAGTACTTC. This codes for CASSSIYSSGSSYEQYF. This chain joins TRBV5-6 and TRBJ2-7; 10 bases map to TRBD2. V shed 3 bases, J shed 0 bases, and the junction held 9 bases outside the gene matches. The CDR3 is made up of 17 amino acids. Germline loops: CDR1 SGHDT, CDR2 YYEEEE.

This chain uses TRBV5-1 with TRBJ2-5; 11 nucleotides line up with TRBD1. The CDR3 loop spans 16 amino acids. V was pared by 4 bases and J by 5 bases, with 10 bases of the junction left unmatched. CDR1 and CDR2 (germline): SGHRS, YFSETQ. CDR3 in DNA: TGCGCCAGCAGCCTAGGACAGGGGGCTGATGTGGAGACCCAGTACTTC. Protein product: CASSLGQGADVETQYF.

The CDR3 spells CASSGGGRAGEKLFF. The CDR3 region has the DNA TGTGCCAGCAGTGGGGGTGGCAGGGCTGGAGAAAAACTGTTTTTT. This sequence joins TRBV2 and TRBJ1-4; weak D call: TRBD1 (5 bases). From germline, CDR1 is SNHLY and CDR2 FYNNEI. The CDR3 totals 15 residues. The germline V and J ends were trimmed by 4 bases and 8 bases, with 17 bases remaining between them.

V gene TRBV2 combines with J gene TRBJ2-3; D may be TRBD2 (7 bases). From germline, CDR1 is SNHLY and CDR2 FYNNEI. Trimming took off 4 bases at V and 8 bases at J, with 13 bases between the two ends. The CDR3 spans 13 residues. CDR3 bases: TGTGCCAGCAGTGTCCGGGGGGCTGGTACGCAGTATTTT. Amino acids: CASSVRGAGTQYF. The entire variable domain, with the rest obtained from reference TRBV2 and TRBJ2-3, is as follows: EPEVTQTPSHQVTQMGQEVILRCVPISNHLYFYWYRQILGQKVEFLVSFYNNEISEKSEIFDDQFSVERPDGSNFTLKIRSTKLEDSAMYFCASSVRGAGTQYFGPGTRLTVL.

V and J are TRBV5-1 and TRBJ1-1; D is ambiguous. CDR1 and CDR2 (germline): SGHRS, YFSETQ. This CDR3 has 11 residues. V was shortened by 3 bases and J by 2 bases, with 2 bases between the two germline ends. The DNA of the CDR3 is TGCGCCAGCAGCTCTAACACTGAAGCTTTCTTT. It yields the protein CASSSNTEAFF.

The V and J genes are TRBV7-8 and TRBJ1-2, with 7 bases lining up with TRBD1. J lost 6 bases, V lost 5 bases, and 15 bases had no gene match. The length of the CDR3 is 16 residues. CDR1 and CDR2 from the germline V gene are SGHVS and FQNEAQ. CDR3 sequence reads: CASSTTRPDRWDGYTF. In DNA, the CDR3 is TGTGCCAGCAGCACTACCCGTCCGGACAGGTGGGATGGCTACACCTTC. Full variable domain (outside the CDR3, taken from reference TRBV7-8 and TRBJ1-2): GAGVSQSPRYKVAKRGQDVALRCDPISGHVSLFWYQQALGQGPEFLTYFQNEAQLDKSGLPSDRFFAERPEGSVSTLKIQRTQQEDSAVYLCASSTTRPDRWDGYTFGSGTRLTVV.